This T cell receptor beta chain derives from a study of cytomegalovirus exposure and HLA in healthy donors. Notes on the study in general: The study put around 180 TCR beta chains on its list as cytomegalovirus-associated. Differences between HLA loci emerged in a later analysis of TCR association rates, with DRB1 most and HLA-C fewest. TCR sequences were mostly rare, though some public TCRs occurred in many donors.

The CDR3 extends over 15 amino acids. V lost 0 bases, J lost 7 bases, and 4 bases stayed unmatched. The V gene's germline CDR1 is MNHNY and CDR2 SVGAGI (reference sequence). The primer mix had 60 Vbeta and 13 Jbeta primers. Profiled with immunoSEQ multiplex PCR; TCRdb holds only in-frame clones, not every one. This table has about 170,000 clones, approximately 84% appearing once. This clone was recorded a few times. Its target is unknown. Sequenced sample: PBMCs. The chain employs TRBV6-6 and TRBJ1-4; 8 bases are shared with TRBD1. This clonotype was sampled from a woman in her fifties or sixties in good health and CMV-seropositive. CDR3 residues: CASSYSGQVGEKLFF. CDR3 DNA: TGTGCCAGCAGTTACTCGGGACAGGTCGGTGAAAAACTGTTTTTT.